A selection of T cell receptor beta chains follows, all from one sample in a study of control samples from healthy donors and cancer patients. Repertoires were generated with immunoSEQ multiplex PCR, while TCRdb's copy carries only in-frame clones and drops some. The table lists about 86,000 clones, approximately 93% of them singletons, with roughly 1.5% in the top ten. Sequenced input: blood. All receptors derive from a woman in her twenties or thirties in good health. The CDR3 runs from the conserved cysteine through the conserved F or W. Each record gives: D gene, CDR3 length, clone size, V gene, J gene, CDR3 protein, CDR3 DNA. A D gene is named only where the DNA matches it firmly. Only some rows state a clone size, as once, few, many or a class for expanded clones.

TRBD1	19	NA	TRBV28	TRBJ1-1	CASSSTGQGELPMNTEAFF	TGTGCCAGCAGTAGCACAGGACAGGGAGAACTTCCTATGAACACTGAAGCTTTCTTT
TRBD1	19	NA	TRBV4-2	TRBJ2-3	CASSQDVLFGTGKTDTQYF	TGTGCCAGCAGCCAAGACGTGTTATTCGGGACAGGCAAAACAGATACGCAGTATTTT
NA	14	once	TRBV5-1	TRBJ2-1	CASSLPASGNEQFF	TGCGCCAGCAGCTTGCCTGCCAGTGGAAATGAGCAGTTCTTC
NA	22	NA	TRBV1	TRBJ2-7	CTSSHAASLARAKSFPSYEQYF	TGCACCAGCAGCCACGCTGCTTCTTTGGCCAGGGCAAAATCCTTTCCTTCCTACGAGCAGTACTTC
NA	16	NA	TRBV14	TRBJ2-1	CASSQEGQTLYNEQFF	TGTGCCAGCAGCCAGGAAGGTCAGACGCTCTACAATGAGCAGTTCTTC
TRBD1	14	NA	TRBV19	TRBJ1-2	CASSMGQGFYGYTF	TGTGCCAGTAGTATGGGACAGGGTTTCTATGGCTACACCTTC
NA	13	once	TRBV27	TRBJ1-2	CASSLGAGRGYTF	TGTGCCAGCAGTTTAGGGGCGGGGAGGGGCTACACCTTC
NA	14	NA	TRBV19	TRBJ1-5	CASSMVNSNQPQHF	TGTGCCAGTAGTATGGTTAATAGCAATCAGCCCCAGCATTTT
TRBD1	12	NA	TRBV30	TRBJ2-7	CAWSGQGYEQYF	TGTGCCTGGAGTGGACAGGGGTACGAGCAGTACTTC
NA	15	NA	TRBV5-1	TRBJ2-5	CASSLLVGGSETQYF	TGCGCCAGCAGCTTGCTGGTCGGGGGATCGGAGACCCAGTACTTC
NA	13	few	TRBV4-2	TRBJ2-1	CASSPFEGNEQFF	TGTGCCAGCAGCCCTTTCGAGGGGAATGAGCAGTTCTTC
NA	13	NA	TRBV12-3/TRBV12-4	TRBJ2-2	CASSLAHTGELFF	TGTGCCAGCAGTTTAGCACACACCGGGGAGCTGTTTTTT
NA	16	few	TRBV28	TRBJ1-6	CASSLFQTARNSPLHF	TGTGCCAGCAGTTTATTCCAGACCGCCCGTAATTCACCCCTCCACTTT
TRBD2	17	NA	TRBV4-1	TRBJ2-1	CASSQDVAGGLRNEQFF	TGCGCCAGCAGCCAAGATGTAGCGGGGGGGCTACGGAATGAGCAGTTCTTC
NA	15	NA	TRBV6-1	TRBJ2-1	CASSELTGVYNEQFF	TGTGCCAGCAGTGAATTGACGGGAGTCTACAATGAGCAGTTCTTC
TRBD1	14	NA	TRBV6-5	TRBJ1-3	CASSLDRGSRTIYF	TGTGCCAGCAGTTTGGACAGGGGGAGTCGCACCATATATTTT
NA	15	NA	TRBV19	TRBJ2-4	CASSIDRGTKNIQYF	TGTGCCAGTAGTATAGATCGGGGGACCAAAAACATTCAGTACTTC
NA	13	NA	TRBV5-1	TRBJ1-6	CASTGDPNSPLHF	TGCGCCAGCACAGGGGACCCTAATTCACCCCTCCACTTT
TRBD1	15	NA	TRBV2	TRBJ1-2	CASRAGTGINYGYTF	TGTGCCAGCAGGGCCGGGACAGGTATTAACTATGGCTACACCTTC
NA	14	NA	TRBV6-5	TRBJ2-1	CASSYRQEEYEQFF	TGTGCCAGCAGTTACCGGCAGGAGGAGTATGAGCAGTTCTTC